The sequence of this T cell receptor beta chain was determined in a study of OX40 agonist ivuxolimab in advanced cancers. Findings and limits, study-wide: Also showing low normalized T-cell clonal expansion were some of the nonresponders. No antigen was identified for the clonally expanded peripheral T cells.

In regard to this clone: Antigen unknown.

The CDR3 has 14 amino acids. V lost 2 bases, J lost 11 bases, and 19 bases lay in between. CDR1 and CDR2 (germline): SGDLS, YYNGEE. Using immunoSEQ multiplex PCR, the repertoire was profiled, and TCRdb retains in-frame clones only, with some absent. Among roughly 66,000 clones listed, approximately 82% were seen once. Specimen: CD4+ or CD8+ T cells sorted from blood, collected in a trial of the OX40 agonist ivuxolimab. The clonotype originates from an adult with an advanced solid tumor such as melanoma, head and neck, liver or kidney cancer. The chain carries TRBV9 and TRBJ1-1; D remains ambiguous. The CDR3 protein is CASSVLWDTPHAFF. The DNA for the CDR3 is TGTGCCAGCAGCGTCTTATGGGATACACCGCACGCTTTCTTT. The full variable domain, in which reference TRBV9 and TRBJ1-1 provide the parts outside the CDR3, is DSGVTQTPKHLITATGQRVTLRCSPRSGDLSVYWYQQSLDQGLQFLIQYYNGEERAKGNILERFSAQQFPDLHSELNLSSLELGDSALYFCASSVLWDTPHAFFGQGTRLTVV.